The 27 T cell receptor beta chains given below trace back to one sample, sequenced in a study of blood T cell repertoires in COVID-19. TCRdb's table, derived via immunoSEQ multiplex PCR, lists solely in-frame clones and lacks some. The sample contains 150,000 to 200,000 clones, approximately 79% of which appear only once. Material: PBMCs or T cells enriched from blood (not recorded which). These receptors were taken from a woman between 65 and 79 years old in a cohort exposed to, infected with or recovered from COVID-19 (not recorded which).

CDR3 DNA: TGCGCCAGCAGCCGCACCCGGACAGGGTCCAACTATGGCTACACCTTC. The encoded protein is CASSRTRTGSNYGYTF. The chain joins TRBV5-1 to TRBJ1-2, with TRBD1 matching 8 bases. With V trimmed by 4 bases and J by 2 bases, 10 bases remained unmatched. This CDR3 has 16 amino acids. Looked up from germline, CDR1 is SGHRS and CDR2 is YFSETQ. Variable domain in full (rest from reference TRBV5-1 and TRBJ1-2): KAGVTQTPRYLIKTRGQQVTLSCSPISGHRSVSWYQQTPGQGLQFLFEYFSETQRNKGNFPGRFSGRQFSNSRSEMNVSTLELGDSALYLCASSRTRTGSNYGYTFGSGTRLTVV.

The chain carries TRBV5-6 and TRBJ2-7, with TRBD1 identical over 8 bases. Trimming took 5 bases from V and 6 from J; bases not matched to a gene: 13. CDR3 length: 15 residues. Germline V gene lookup returns CDR1 SGHDT and CDR2 YYEEEE. The CDR3 nucleotides are TGTGCCAGCAGTCTCAACAGGGGGACTCAATCCGAGCAGTACTTC. Amino acids: CASSLNRGTQSEQYF.

The J gene is TRBJ2-7, the V gene TRBV11-3; D is perhaps TRBD1 (6 bases). The V and J ends lost 5 bases and 0 bases respectively, with 11 bases between them. CDR1 is SGHNT and CDR2 is YENEEA in the germline V gene. The CDR3 consists of 14 residues. The CDR3 here is CASSRQENSYEQYF. CDR3 DNA: TGTGCCAGCAGCCGACAGGAAAACTCCTACGAGCAGTACTTC.

The chain combines TRBV6-5 with TRBJ2-2; D is perhaps TRBD1 (6 bases). The CDR3 is 15 residues long. V dropped 6 bases and J dropped 3 bases, with 14 bases sitting between them. Germline-derived CDR1 and CDR2 are MNHEY and SVGAGI. Here the CDR3 DNA reads TGTGCCAGCAGGAGGGGGATCGGGGACACCGGGGAGCTGTTTTTT. Encoded protein: CASRRGIGDTGELFF.

V and J are TRBV19 and TRBJ1-2; D is unclear. Trimming pared 5 bases from V and 7 bases from J, leaving 14 bases between. The germline V gene encodes CDR1 LNHDA and CDR2 SQIVND (reference sequence). This CDR3 spans 13 amino acids. The CDR3 region has the DNA TGTGCCAGTAGTCTTTCGACTGACGCTGGCTACACCTTC. Its protein is CASSLSTDAGYTF.

This rearrangement joins TRBV7-2 to TRBJ2-7; tentative D call: TRBD1 (5 bases). Looked up from germline, CDR1 is SGHTA and CDR2 is FQGNSA. The CDR3 has 14 amino acids. V dropped 1 base and J dropped 3 bases, with 10 bases sitting between them. CDR3 protein: CASSLGGSNYEQYF. The DNA of the CDR3 is TGTGCCAGCAGCTTAGGGGGCAGCAACTACGAGCAGTACTTC. Using reference TRBV7-2 and TRBJ2-7 for the parts outside the CDR3, the full variable domain is GAGVSQSPSNKVTEKGKDVELRCDPISGHTALYWYRQSLGQGLEFLIYFQGNSAPDKSGLPSDRFSAERTGGSVSTLTIQRTQQEDSAVYLCASSLGGSNYEQYFGPGTRLTVT.

This sequence joins TRBV4-3 and TRBJ2-7, with D perhaps matching TRBD1 (5 bases). The CDR3 consists of 14 residues. Trimming pared 0 bases from V and 4 bases from J, leaving 10 bases between. Germline V CDR1 and CDR2: LGHNA, YSLEER. CDR3 DNA: TGCGCCAGCAGCCAAGACTTGGGGCAGTACGAGCAGTACTTC. Translating gives CASSQDLGQYEQYF.

The genes are TRBV14 and TRBJ1-1; D remains ambiguous. The CDR3 runs 13 residues. V was clipped by 5 bases and J by 0 bases, with 7 bases between them. CDR1 and CDR2 from the germline V gene are SGHDN and FVKESK. The CDR3 is CASSGGLNTEAFF. For the CDR3, the DNA is TGTGCCAGCAGCGGAGGGTTGAACACTGAAGCTTTCTTT.

This clone was counted a single time. Different DNA sequences within this sample yield the same CDR3. The CDR3 is CASSLASSGANVLTF. The DNA for the CDR3 is TGTGCCAGCAGCTTAGCTAGCTCTGGGGCCAACGTCCTGACTTTC. This chain joins TRBV7-2 and TRBJ2-6; D unresolved. V was pared by 0 bases and J by 0 bases, with 3 bases between. The CDR3 is 15 amino acids. CDR1 and CDR2 from the germline V gene are SGHTA and FQGNSA.

V gene TRBV7-2 combines with J gene TRBJ1-1; maybe TRBD1 (6 bases). The V gene's germline CDR1 is SGHTA and CDR2 FQGNSA. The V gene lost 2 bases and the J gene lost 1 base, with 8 bases spanning the gap. The CDR3 runs 14 residues. The CDR3 DNA is TGTGCCAGCAGCTTATTGACAGGGAACACTGAAGCTTTCTTT. It is translated as CASSLLTGNTEAFF.

The chain couples TRBV5-1 to TRBJ2-7; 10 bases map to TRBD1. After removal of 0 bases from V and 6 bases from J, the junction contained 9 bases not matched to a gene. Germline values: CDR1 SGHRS, CDR2 YFSETQ. CDR3 length: 16 amino acids. CDR3 in DNA: TGCGCCAGCAGCTTGGCACCCTGGGGACAGGGGTCCGAGCAGTACTTC. Translated, it gives CASSLAPWGQGSEQYF.

This chain links TRBV28 with TRBJ1-1, with 9 bases that match TRBD1. The CDR3 is 17 residues long. The germline CDR1 and CDR2 sequences are MDHEN and SYDVKM. Trimming removed 5 bases from V and 1 base from J; junction bases left unmatched: 11. For the CDR3, the DNA is TGTGCCAGCAGTCCTAGGACAGGGGCGAAAACGAACACTGAAGCTTTCTTT. It codes for CASSPRTGAKTNTEAFF.

The rearrangement uses TRBV19 and TRBJ1-1; 7 nucleotides agree with TRBD1. J lost 3 bases, V lost 7 bases, and 8 bases had no gene match. From germline, CDR1 is LNHDA and CDR2 SQIVND (reference sequence). This CDR3 is built from 14 residues. The CDR3 DNA sequence: TGTGCCAGTACCTCAAAACAGGGGTACACTGAAGCTTTCTTT. Translation: CASTSKQGYTEAFF.

The gene calls are TRBV6-5 and TRBJ2-7; D perhaps matches TRBD2 (6 bases). The V gene's germline CDR1 is MNHEY and CDR2 SVGAGI. The length of the CDR3 is 14 residues. The germline V and J ends were trimmed by 2 bases and 5 bases, with 13 bases remaining between them. As DNA, the CDR3 is TGTGCCAGCAGTTACACTCCGGGGGACCACGAGCAGTACTTC. It encodes CASSYTPGDHEQYF.

V and J are TRBV7-9 and TRBJ2-2; D not certain. The V gene lost 11 bases and the J gene lost 6 bases, with 13 bases spanning the gap. Germline V gene lookup returns CDR1 SEHNR and CDR2 FQNEAQ (reference sequence). The CDR3 consists of 12 residues. The CDR3 is CASNALSGELFF. CDR3 sequence (DNA): TGTGCCTCAAACGCACTGTCCGGGGAGCTGTTTTTT.

The genes are TRBV28 and TRBJ1-4; 7 nucleotides agree with TRBD1. The V gene end was trimmed by 5 bases and the J gene end by 2 bases; junction bases not matched to a gene: 2. Germline CDR1 reads MDHEN; CDR2 reads SYDVKM. This CDR3 has 14 amino acids. CDR3 region: CASSQQGTNEKLFF. CDR3 bases: TGTGCCAGCAGTCAACAGGGGACTAATGAAAAACTGTTTTTT.

This clone was picked up one time. The gene calls are TRBV27 and TRBJ2-7; perhaps TRBD1 as D (5 bases). Germline values: CDR1 MNHEY, CDR2 SMNVEV (reference sequence). Trimming shortened V by 5 bases and J by 5 bases, and 13 bases separated the two germline ends. This CDR3 spans 13 amino acids. CDR3: CASSPHWTNEQYF. Written as DNA, the CDR3 is TGTGCCAGCAGTCCCCATTGGACAAACGAGCAGTACTTC.

The chain links TRBV27 to TRBJ1-1; D is ambiguous. Germline CDR1 and CDR2: MNHEY and SMNVEV (reference sequence). Trimming took off 2 bases at V and 1 base at J, with 8 bases between the two ends. There are 14 residues in the CDR3. CDR3 protein: CASSLRQENTEAFF. The DNA for the CDR3 is TGTGCCAGCAGTTTACGGCAGGAGAACACTGAAGCTTTCTTT.

The chain joins TRBV13 to TRBJ2-7; the D gene is possibly TRBD2 (5 bases). CDR3 length: 18 residues. The V and J ends lost 0 bases and 2 bases respectively, with 20 bases between them. Per germline, CDR1 PRHDT and CDR2 FYEKMQ (reference sequence). The CDR3 DNA reads as TGTGCCAGCAGCTTAGGTGTTACGAGGGCCGATGGGACCTACGAGCAGTACTTC. This codes for CASSLGVTRADGTYEQYF.

The chain links TRBV6-5 to TRBJ2-1; TRBD2 agrees at 7 bases. The CDR3 loop spans 14 amino acids. Trimming took 0 bases from V and 15 from J; bases not matched to a gene: 11. Germline loops: CDR1 MNHEY, CDR2 SVGAGI. CDR3: CASSYSTLREVLFF. As DNA, the CDR3 is TGTGCCAGCAGTTACTCGACTCTACGGGAGGTTCTGTTCTTC.

The chain couples TRBV5-4 to TRBJ2-1; D is perhaps TRBD2 (6 bases). Germline loops: CDR1 SGHNT, CDR2 YYREEE (reference sequence). Trimming removed 4 bases at V and 10 bases at J, with 15 bases between. This CDR3 has 13 amino acids. The CDR3 DNA follows: TGTGCCAGCAGCCCGGAGGGCCGCCGGGAGCAGTTCTTC. Translation: CASSPEGRREQFF.

The chain is built from TRBV7-2 and TRBJ2-7; maybe TRBD2 (6 bases). This CDR3 has 13 amino acids. Germline CDR1 is SGHTA and CDR2 is FQGNSA. V lost 2 bases, J lost 5 bases, and 10 bases lay in between. CDR3 in DNA: TGTGCCAGCAGCTTAAGAGGAGGGGACGAGCAGTACTTC. As protein: CASSLRGGDEQYF. Full variable domain (remainder filled in from reference TRBV7-2 and TRBJ2-7): GAGVSQSPSNKVTEKGKDVELRCDPISGHTALYWYRQSLGQGLEFLIYFQGNSAPDKSGLPSDRFSAERTGGSVSTLTIQRTQQEDSAVYLCASSLRGGDEQYFGPGTRLTVT.

The genes are TRBV11-3 and TRBJ2-5; D gene unclear. V lost 3 bases and J 2 bases, leaving 7 bases between the germline ends. This CDR3 is built from 13 residues. The V gene's germline CDR1 is SGHNT and CDR2 YENEEA. Here the CDR3 reads CASSFLVQETQYF. DNA of the CDR3: TGTGCCAGCAGCTTTTTAGTGCAAGAGACCCAGTACTTC.

The chain employs TRBV18 and TRBJ2-7; TRBD2 agrees at 7 bases. The CDR3 totals 13 residues. J gave up 3 bases and V 6 bases, and 5 bases lay outside the gene matches. The germline V gene encodes CDR1 KGHSH and CDR2 LQKENI. The CDR3 DNA follows: TGTGCCAGCTCGGGGGGAGGGAGCTACGAGCAGTACTTC. Protein sequence: CASSGGGSYEQYF.

The V and J genes are TRBV24-1 and TRBJ2-7; 9 bases agree with TRBD1. The CDR3 has 16 residues. CDR1 KGHDR and CDR2 SFDVKD come from the germline V gene. Trimming took 2 bases from V and 0 from J; bases not matched to a gene: 4. CDR3 nucleotide sequence: TGTGCCACCAGTGATTCCGGACAGGGGAGCTCCTACGAGCAGTACTTC. The encoded protein is CATSDSGQGSSYEQYF.

This rearrangement joins TRBV3-1 (or the pseudogene TRBV3-2) to TRBJ2-3; D is perhaps TRBD2 (5 bases). V dropped 0 bases and J dropped 6 bases, with 16 bases sitting between them. CDR3 size: 16 residues. The V gene's germline CDR1 is LGHDT and CDR2 YNNKEL (reference sequence). The CDR3 protein is CASSQDIGFGGDTQYF. CDR3 nucleotides: TGTGCCAGCAGCCAAGATATAGGATTCGGAGGTGATACGCAGTATTTT.

The chain carries TRBV18 and TRBJ2-4; maybe TRBD2 (5 bases). Germline V lookup: CDR1 KGHSH, CDR2 LQKENI. CDR3 length: 16 residues. V lost 1 base and J lost 4, with 14 bases in between. CDR3 bases: TGTGCCAGCTCACCACTCGATCTTCGGGGTAAAAACATTCAGTACTTC. It yields the protein CASSPLDLRGKNIQYF. Full variable domain (outside the CDR3, taken from reference TRBV18 and TRBJ2-4): NAGVMQNPRHLVRRRGQEARLRCSPMKGHSHVYWYRQLPEEGLKFMVYLQKENIIDESGMPKERFSAEFPKEGPSILRIQQVVRGDSAAYFCASSPLDLRGKNIQYFGAGTRLSVL.